The clone carrying this T cell receptor (beta chain) occurred a few times. Its antigen is undetermined. The sample originates from a study of T cells after yellow fever vaccination. On the study more broadly: When fractions had low cell numbers, they were prepared with SMART-Seq v4 Ultra Low Input. Study results and caveats: The booster saw the reappearance of most primary-vaccination clones (roughly 96% CD4, roughly 87% CD8). From the bulk population, abundant clonotypes could contaminate and appear within FACS-sorted repertoires.

V was cut by 10 bases and J by 4 bases, with 19 bases left in between. The germline V gene has CDR1 KGHSH and CDR2 LQKENI. The CDR3 has 14 amino acids. UMIs and a universal primer site were added when TCR cDNA was made by 5'RACE template switching. TCRdb used MiXCR to reprocess the 5' RACE reads, holding one entry per CDR3 protein. Among some 600,000 distinct CDR3 sequences, more than 9% were seen once, and the ten largest hold 15%. This TCR derives from a man aged 30 to 45 who received the YFV17D yellow fever vaccine. The gene calls are TRBV18 and TRBJ1-1; D is undetermined. This specimen was PBMCs, taken on the day of the yellow fever booster vaccination. The CDR3 reads CATPLDLEVTEAFF. The CDR3 region has the DNA TGTGCCACTCCCTTGGACCTCGAGGTCACTGAAGCTTTCTTT.